Shown below are 20 T cell receptor beta chains from a single sample sequenced in a study of CD4 T cells in lung cancer. After 13 days with mutant 27-mer peptides, PBMCs were restimulated with peptide-pulsed autologous B cells. Live IFNgamma-secreting T cells were sorted after restimulation with peptide-pulsed B cells. Sorted cells were expanded at limiting dilution, around 3 or 10 per well, for about 12 to 22 days. Their specific antigens are unknown. Only in-frame clones appear in the TCRdb table, and some are missing; sequencing was by immunoSEQ multiplex PCR. Recorded for this sample: around 77 clones. The source material was a CD4+ T cell line or clone grown in culture. These receptor sequences come from a human donor with non-small cell lung cancer. Some clones in this sample may be carry-over from other donors' samples.

This chain uses TRBV5-4 with TRBJ1-2; the D is unclear. The CDR3 contains 13 residues. Looked up from germline, CDR1 is SGHNT and CDR2 is YYREEE (reference sequence). V was trimmed by 3 bases and J by 0 bases, leaving 6 bases between them. DNA of the CDR3: TGTGCCAGCAGCTCTCGAGCTAACTATGGCTACACCTTC. This codes for CASSSRANYGYTF. The full variable domain, in which reference TRBV5-4 and TRBJ1-2 provide the parts outside the CDR3, is ETGVTQSPTHLIKTRGQQVTLRCSSQSGHNTVSWYQQALGQGPQFIFQYYREEENGRGNFPPRFSGLQFPNYSSELNVNALELDDSALYLCASSSRANYGYTFGSGTRLTVV.

The V call is TRBV19, the J call TRBJ1-1, with D maybe TRBD1 (6 bases). Germline lookup yields CDR1 LNHDA and CDR2 SQIVND (reference sequence). V lost 7 bases, J lost 1 base, and 19 bases lay in between. The CDR3 sequence is 16 residues long. CDR3 DNA sequence: TGTGCCAGTACCCCTTTTGTAGGACAGCAGAACACTGAAGCTTTCTTT. Translation gives CASTPFVGQQNTEAFF.

The table lists this clone with a few counts. This chain uses TRBV30 with TRBJ2-7; a weak D match, TRBD2 (5 bases). CDR3 size: 13 residues. The ends were cut back, 2 bases at V and 0 bases at J, with 8 bases in the middle. Per germline, CDR1 GTSNPN and CDR2 SVGIG (reference sequence). This CDR3 is CAWSRGPSYEQYF. CDR3 bases: TGTGCCTGGAGTCGCGGGCCCTCCTACGAGCAGTACTTC.

This clone is a singleton in its sample. The chain links TRBV9 to TRBJ2-2; no firm D call. Trimming removed 0 bases at V and 6 bases at J, with 9 bases between. The germline V gene encodes CDR1 SGDLS and CDR2 YYNGEE. The CDR3 is 14 residues long. CDR3 region: CASSVAHQSGELFF. CDR3 bases: TGTGCCAGCAGCGTAGCTCATCAGTCCGGGGAGCTGTTTTTT.

The rearrangement joins TRBV5-4 to TRBJ2-5; 7 positions match TRBD2. This CDR3 region has 15 residues. V was clipped by 9 bases and J by 2 bases; unmatched bases: 13. Germline V CDR1 and CDR2: SGHNT, YYREEE (reference sequence). The CDR3 loop reads CATHAFWRGQETQYF. For the CDR3, the DNA is TGTGCCACTCACGCTTTTTGGCGGGGGCAAGAGACCCAGTACTTC. Supplemented by reference TRBV5-4 and TRBJ2-5, the full variable domain reads ETGVTQSPTHLIKTRGQQVTLRCSSQSGHNTVSWYQQALGQGPQFIFQYYREEENGRGNFPPRFSGLQFPNYSSELNVNALELDDSALYLCATHAFWRGQETQYFGPGTRLLVL.

V gene TRBV25-1 combines with J gene TRBJ2-5, with D unclear. CDR1 is MGHDK and CDR2 is SYGVNS in the germline V gene. The V end was cut by 4 bases, the J end by 5 bases, with 5 bases between. This CDR3 comprises 11 residues. The CDR3 DNA is TGTGCCAGCAGTGGCGGTGAGACCCAGTACTTC. Translation: CASSGGETQYF.

This chain connects TRBV6-1 to TRBJ1-2; the D is unclear. Germline V lookup: CDR1 MNHNS, CDR2 SASEGT. V lost 3 bases and J lost 5, with 7 bases in between. This CDR3 is built from 12 residues. CDR3 region: CASSDSPYGYTF. The CDR3 nucleotides read TGTGCCAGCAGTGATTCGCCTTATGGCTACACCTTC.

This rearrangement joins TRBV5-1 to TRBJ1-2; 10 bases agree with TRBD1. The V segment lost 0 bases and the J segment 10 bases; nucleotides outside the gene matches: 3. The CDR3 length is 13 residues. Germline values: CDR1 SGHRS, CDR2 YFSETQ. The CDR3 DNA is TGCGCCAGCAGCTTGGAGGGACAGGGGATCTACACCTTC. As protein: CASSLEGQGIYTF.

This clone was detected only once. The CDR3 DNA reads TGTGCCAGTAGTATAGATCGGGACACCGCCTCCTACGAGCAGTACTTC. Translated, it gives CASSIDRDTASYEQYF. The V and J genes are TRBV19 and TRBJ2-7, with D possibly matching TRBD1 (6 bases). V lost 0 bases to trimming and J lost 0 bases, with 12 bases between them. This CDR3 has 16 residues. Germline CDR1 LNHDA, CDR2 SQIVND (reference sequence).

This chain joins TRBV19 and TRBJ2-2, with 15 bases that match TRBD2. The CDR3 spans 20 residues. The V gene's germline CDR1 is LNHDA and CDR2 SQIVND (reference sequence). Trimming at V came to 1 base and at J to 4 bases, leaving 10 bases not matched to a gene. CDR3: CASSIVLNRGLAGGTGELFF. The CDR3 nucleotides read TGTGCCAGTAGTATAGTCCTTAACCGGGGACTAGCGGGAGGCACCGGGGAGCTGTTTTTT.

The chain recombines TRBV11-2 with TRBJ1-2; the D is unclear. This CDR3 spans 13 amino acids. Germline CDR1 is SGHAT and CDR2 is FQNNGV. Trimming shortened V by 0 bases and J by 13 bases, and 15 bases separated the two germline ends. CDR3 protein: CASSLDRIQSATF. The CDR3 DNA reads as TGTGCCAGCAGCTTAGATCGGATCCAAAGTGCCACCTTC. Full variable domain (outside the CDR3, taken from reference TRBV11-2 and TRBJ1-2): EAGVAQSPRYKIIEKRQSVAFWCNPISGHATLYWYQQILGQGPKLLIQFQNNGVVDDSQLPKDRFSAERLKGVDSTLKIQPAKLEDSAVYLCASSLDRIQSATFGSGTRLTVV.

This chain joins TRBV4-1 and TRBJ1-3; tentatively, D is TRBD1 (5 bases). Per the germline V gene, CDR1 is MGHRA and CDR2 is YSYEKL. This CDR3 comprises 15 residues. V was shortened by 4 bases and J by 5 bases, with 15 bases between the two germline ends. This CDR3 reads CASSPDRDPRNTIYF. CDR3 nucleotide sequence: TGCGCCAGCAGCCCAGACCGGGACCCTCGAAACACCATATATTTT.

V is TRBV7-2 and J is TRBJ2-3; D tentatively fits TRBD1 or TRBD2 (5 bases each). Germline V lookup: CDR1 SGHTA, CDR2 FQGNSA. The CDR3 has 14 residues. The ends were cut back, 3 bases at V and 6 bases at J, with 13 bases in the middle. The CDR3 is CASSLGPGPDTQYF. CDR3 nucleotide sequence: TGTGCCAGCAGCTTGGGTCCGGGGCCGGATACGCAGTATTTT.

J is TRBJ1-2 and V is TRBV25-1, with TRBD1 matching 10 bases. J gave up 6 bases and V 5 bases, and 6 bases lay outside the gene matches. The germline CDR1 and CDR2 sequences are MGHDK and SYGVNS. The CDR3 consists of 14 residues. The chain's CDR3 is CASSRTGTGDGYTF. In nucleotides, the CDR3 is TGTGCCAGCAGTCGTACAGGGACAGGGGATGGCTACACCTTC.

V and J are TRBV30 and TRBJ2-3; 8 bases agree with TRBD2. This CDR3 region has 14 residues. After removal of 4 bases from V and 6 bases from J, the junction contained 9 bases not matched to a gene. The germline gives CDR1 GTSNPN, CDR2 SVGIG (reference sequence). The CDR3 loop is CAWKASGLTDTQYF. CDR3 DNA: TGTGCCTGGAAAGCTAGCGGGCTGACGGATACGCAGTATTTT. Full variable domain (missing parts from reference TRBV30 and TRBJ2-3): SQTIHQWPATLVQPVGSPLSLECTVEGTSNPNLYWYRQAAGRGLQLLFYSVGIGQISSEVPQNLSASRPQDRQFILSSKKLLLSDSGFYLCAWKASGLTDTQYFGPGTRLTVL.

The V gene is TRBV5-5, the J gene TRBJ1-2; no definite D call. The CDR3 totals 14 residues. Germline V gives CDR1 SGHKS, CDR2 YYEKEE (reference sequence). V was shortened by 2 bases and J by 0 bases, with 8 bases between the two germline ends. The CDR3 sequence is CASSFFTANYGYTF. CDR3 coding DNA: TGTGCCAGCAGCTTTTTTACAGCTAACTATGGCTACACCTTC.

For the CDR3, the DNA is TGTGCCAGCAGCTTAGGTGGGACAGGGTTAAAACTGTTTTTT. This translates into CASSLGGTGLKLFF. The V and J genes are TRBV7-2 and TRBJ1-4, with 9 bases identical to TRBD1. Germline V lookup: CDR1 SGHTA, CDR2 FQGNSA. Germline trimming cut 1 base from V and 10 bases from J; bases unmatched to any gene: 4. The CDR3 is 14 residues long.

The gene calls are TRBV6-6 and TRBJ1-5; D gene ambiguous. The ends were cut back, 5 bases at V and 5 bases at J, with 10 bases in the middle. In germline, CDR1 is MNHNY, CDR2 SVGAGI (reference sequence). CDR3 size: 13 residues. Written as DNA, the CDR3 is TGTGCCAGCAGTAATTCGCCAGATCAGCCCCAGCATTTT. As protein: CASSNSPDQPQHF.

The chain has TRBV30 and TRBJ2-1; D gene uncertain. The V and J ends lost 5 bases and 7 bases respectively, with 21 bases between them. CDR1 and CDR2 from the germline V gene are GTSNPN and SVGIG (reference sequence). The CDR3 runs 15 residues. CDR3 in amino acids: CAWSRYSLRWNEQFF. CDR3 coding DNA: TGTGCCTGGTCGCGATACTCGCTTCGGTGGAATGAGCAGTTCTTC.

The chain combines TRBV5-8 with TRBJ2-5; 10 bases are a match to TRBD2. Trimming at V came to 4 bases and at J to 4 bases, leaving 7 bases not matched to a gene. Germline V gene sequence: CDR1 SGHTS, CDR2 YDEGEE. The CDR3 contains 15 residues. CDR3 bases: TGTGCCAGCAGCGGGGGGACTAGCGCTCGAGAGACCCAGTACTTC. Its protein is CASSGGTSARETQYF.